This T cell receptor beta chain was sequenced in a study of blood T cell repertoires in COVID-19 (TCRdb year 2020). As for the study more broadly: Samples from collaborators originated in the United States, Italy and Spain and spanned both the acute and convalescent phases of COVID-19. Samples came from the ongoing ImmuneRACE study (first 160 participants) plus 1,254 subjects from 6 global collaborators. The sample metadata nearly always contained a de-identified subject ID, COVID-19 status, age in years and sex. Subjects who had been exposed to COVID-19, were actively infected with it, or had recovered from it provided the deeply sampled blood TCRbeta repertoires that made up the dataset. HLA class I and class II types, where available, came from metadata supplied by the sample provider rather than from assay-based typing. The repertoires were released in a freely available public database meant as a resource for research on the immune response to SARS-CoV-2. The prospective study material was composed of cDNA or gDNA derived from T cells, B-cell-depleted T cells, or PBMCs.

The collaborating institutions used their own protocols to collect whole blood in K2EDTA tubes. For TCRbeta analysis, collaborators shipped samples as frozen whole blood, isolated PBMCs, or DNA extracted from either of those sample types. V sheds 5 bases and J sheds 6 bases, leaving 10 bases between their ends. Measured from the cysteine to the phenylalanine, the CDR3 is 13 residues long. Only the CDR3 DNA is retained, 39 bases long and in frame from the first base. According to the germline V gene, CDR1 reads MNHEY and CDR2 reads SVGAGI. Notes on this clone: It lacks a known antigen. One base away there is no much larger clone; base qualities are not given.

The research as a whole found: Clinical and demographic metadata were provided uncurated, with the amount varying by source and participant.

The immunoSEQ Assay, a bias-controlled multiplex PCR, was used to amplify TCRbeta CDR3 regions from genomic DNA. The paper's processing steps were these. The number of nucleated cells in each sample was estimated from the amplification of reference gene primers within the assay. To quantify the absolute abundance of each unique TCRbeta CDR3 rearrangement, sequence reads were collapsed and filtered. For each sample, productive Simpson clonality was calculated as the square root of Simpson's diversity index over productive rearrangements. The source is immuneACCESS, and TCRdb retained only in-frame sequences with V and J called. Part of the clones is not carried over; for the studies checked, unresolved V genes explain less than half of this, and the remainder is unexplained. From that table come the V and J calls and clone size; the DNA was used to work out D and trimming. The sample has about 520,000 clones on record, approximately 85% of them singletons. The ten largest make up approximately 3% of the sample.

Sequencing was performed on peripheral blood. This clonotype was obtained from a human donor in a cohort sampled during active COVID-19. This receptor chain uses TRBV6-5 and TRBJ2-2, and perhaps TRBD2 as D gene, on 5 matching bases. The sequence in DNA is TGTGCCAGCAGTCGGGAACAAGCCGGGGAGCTGTTTTTT. Its protein product is CASSREQAGELFF.